One and the same sample provided the 13 T cell receptor beta chains below, sequenced in a study of OX40 agonist ivuxolimab in advanced cancers. The table came from immunoSEQ multiplex PCR; TCRdb's copy has only in-frame clones and leaves some out. The table lists under 100,000 clones, roughly 80% of them singletons. Sequenced here: CD4+ or CD8+ T cells sorted from blood, sampled in a trial of the OX40 agonist ivuxolimab. Receptors originate from an adult with an advanced solid tumor such as melanoma, head and neck, liver or kidney cancer.

The rearrangement joins TRBV4-1 to TRBJ2-7; tentatively, D is TRBD2 (6 bases). Trimming shortened V by 0 bases and J by 0 bases, and 9 bases separated the two germline ends. Germline-derived CDR1 and CDR2 are MGHRA and YSYEKL. The length of the CDR3 is 15 residues. CDR3: CASSQEGGFSYEQYF. The DNA for the CDR3 is TGCGCCAGCAGCCAAGAGGGGGGATTCTCCTACGAGCAGTACTTC.

The chain carries TRBV12-5 and TRBJ2-3, with D unclear. Germline V CDR1 and CDR2: LGHNT, FRNRAP. This CDR3 spans 14 amino acids. The germline V and J ends were trimmed by 2 bases and 4 bases, with 10 bases remaining between them. The CDR3 DNA reads as TGTGCTAGTGGTTTGCCGTCCTGGTCAGATACGCAGTATTTT. Translating gives CASGLPSWSDTQYF.

The gene calls are TRBV9 and TRBJ1-1, with a possible D match to TRBD1 (6 bases). CDR3 length: 14 amino acids. Germline V gives CDR1 SGDLS, CDR2 YYNGEE. Trimming took 4 bases from V and 3 from J, leaving 13 bases between them. The DNA of the CDR3 is TGTGCCAGCAGCCAAACAGGGTTGGACACTGAAGCTTTCTTT. It translates to CASSQTGLDTEAFF.

The V and J genes are TRBV4-3 and TRBJ1-2, with TRBD1 identical over 7 bases. This CDR3 comprises 16 residues. Germline loops: CDR1 LGHNA, CDR2 YSLEER. V lost 0 bases and J lost 0; bases outside the gene matches: 4. CDR3 sequence (DNA): TGCGCCAGCAGCCAAGAGGGGACAGCTTCTAACTATGGCTACACCTTC. It is translated as CASSQEGTASNYGYTF.

The chain links TRBV4-3 to TRBJ2-7; D uncertain. Germline V gives CDR1 LGHNA, CDR2 YSLEER. The CDR3 is made up of 13 amino acids. The V and J ends lost 0 bases and 3 bases respectively, with 6 bases between them. The CDR3 protein is CASSQDRFYEQYF. The CDR3 bases are TGCGCCAGCAGCCAAGATAGGTTCTACGAGCAGTACTTC.

The chain is built from TRBV6-5 and TRBJ2-1, with 10 bases identical to TRBD2. V lost 6 bases, J lost 5 bases, and 7 bases stayed unmatched. The CDR3 contains 15 residues. Germline assignment: CDR1 MNHEY and CDR2 SVGAGI. In DNA, the CDR3 is TGTGCCAGCAGGTCCGGGACTAGCGTCAACAATGAGCAGTTCTTC. Protein: CASRSGTSVNNEQFF.

The chain joins TRBV7-9 to TRBJ1-5; no firm D call. The CDR3 covers 14 residues. Trimming pared 4 bases from V and 0 bases from J, leaving 7 bases between. Germline V gene sequence: CDR1 SEHNR, CDR2 FQNEAQ (reference sequence). The CDR3 region is CASSSSGSNQPQHF. The CDR3 DNA is TGTGCCAGCAGCTCTTCAGGTAGCAATCAGCCCCAGCATTTT.

A few counts support this clone. The CDR3 loop is CASSLTDYNEQFF. The CDR3 DNA sequence: TGCGCCAGCAGCTTGACAGACTACAATGAGCAGTTCTTC. V and J are TRBV5-1 and TRBJ2-1; D not resolved. Germline loops: CDR1 SGHRS, CDR2 YFSETQ. Deletions cut 1 base from V and 3 bases from J, with 5 bases between. The CDR3 loop spans 13 amino acids.

This chain connects TRBV25-1 to TRBJ2-5, with 8 bases matching TRBD2. CDR3 length: 17 amino acids. CDR1 MGHDK and CDR2 SYGVNS come from the germline V gene. V dropped 0 bases and J dropped 0; count of bases not matched to a gene: 6. CDR3 coding DNA: TGTGCCAGCAGTGAATATCAAGCGGGAGACTACCAAGAGACCCAGTACTTC. This codes for CASSEYQAGDYQETQYF.

The V and J genes are TRBV11-2 and TRBJ2-5, with 7 bases lining up with TRBD1. The better agreement between TRBJ2-7 and the DNA end casts doubt on the J call. Germline loops: CDR1 SGHAT, CDR2 FQNNGV. The CDR3 has 16 residues. CDR3 sequence reads: CASSPGLGQLLHEQYF. DNA for the CDR3: TGTGCCAGCAGCCCAGGACTGGGACAGCTCCTCCACGAGCAGTACTTC.

The chain couples TRBV29-1 to TRBJ2-5; D unresolved. Germline V gene sequence: CDR1 SQVTM, CDR2 ANQGSEA. Trimming cost V 7 bases and J 2 bases, with 11 bases left between them. This CDR3 spans 12 amino acids. The CDR3 region is CSGGYIQETQYF. CDR3 DNA: TGCAGCGGTGGATACATTCAAGAGACCCAGTACTTC.

The chain uses TRBV7-3 and TRBJ2-3; 9 nucleotides match TRBD2. Germline V gene lookup returns CDR1 SGHTA and CDR2 FQGTGA. The CDR3 consists of 16 residues. The junction had 9 bases not matched to a gene; V was cut back by 2 bases and J by 6 bases. In DNA form, the CDR3 reads TGTGCCAGCAGCTTATCAGGACTAGCGAATGGGGATACGCAGTATTTT. Amino acids: CASSLSGLANGDTQYF. Variable domain in full (rest from reference TRBV7-3 and TRBJ2-3): GAGVSQTPSNKVTEKGKYVELRCDPISGHTALYWYRQSLGQGPEFLIYFQGTGAADDSGLPNDRFFAVRPEGSVSTLKIQRTERGDSAVYLCASSLSGLANGDTQYFGPGTRLTVL.

V usage is TRBV18 and J usage is TRBJ1-1; D unresolved. The germline CDR1 and CDR2 sequences are KGHSH and LQKENI. The length of the CDR3 is 13 residues. V dropped 5 bases and J dropped 1 base, with 8 bases sitting between them. Here the CDR3 DNA reads TGTGCCAGCTCATCCGCGGCGAACACTGAAGCTTTCTTT. Encoded protein: CASSSAANTEAFF.